What follows describes a single T cell receptor (beta chain). This record belongs to a study of CD8+CD57+ T cells in acquired aplastic anemia. The CDR3 consists of 17 residues. V was shortened by 0 bases and J by 0 bases, with 14 bases between the two germline ends. Germline values: CDR1 SGHRS, CDR2 YFSETQ. Patients included in sequencing had previously demonstrated CD8+CD57+ cell expansion by flow cytometry. All patients had severe acquired aplastic anemia. For CDR3 and TCR beta VDJ profiling, genomic DNA was the template used. From the reads, TCRdb called clonotypes with MiXCR, one entry per CDR3 protein. The table includes 200,000 to 250,000 distinct CDR3 sequences, around three fifths detected once.

The TCR originated in a human donor with aplastic anemia. This chain joins TRBV5-1 and TRBJ2-3; a possible D gene is TRBD2 (6 bases). Sample: sorted CD4+, CD8+, or CD8+CD57+ T cells (not recorded which) from PBMCs. CDR3 DNA: TGCGCCAGCAGCTTGGGGGCCGGGGCGGGGAGCACAGATACGCAGTATTTT. It is translated as CASSLGAGAGSTDTQYF.